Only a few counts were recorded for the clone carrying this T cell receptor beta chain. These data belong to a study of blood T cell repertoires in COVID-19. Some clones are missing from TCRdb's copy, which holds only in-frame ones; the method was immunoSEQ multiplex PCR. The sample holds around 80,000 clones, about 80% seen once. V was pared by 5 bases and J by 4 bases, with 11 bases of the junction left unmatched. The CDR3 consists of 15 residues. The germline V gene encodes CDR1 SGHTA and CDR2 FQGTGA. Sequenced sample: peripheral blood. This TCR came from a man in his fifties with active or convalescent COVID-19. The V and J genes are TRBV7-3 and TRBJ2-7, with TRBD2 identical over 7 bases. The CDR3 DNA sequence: TGTGCCAGCAGCCCCCCTGGGGCGGGGGAGTACGAGCAGTACTTC. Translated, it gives CASSPPGAGEYEQYF.